Listed below are T cell receptor beta chains from one sample, sequenced in a study of blood T cells in healthy people across ages. TCRdb recomputed calls from the 5' RACE reads with MiXCR, one row per CDR3 protein. The sample carries hundreds of thousands of distinct CDR3 sequences, roughly 58% recorded once. Source material: blood. The receptors derive from a man in his fifties or sixties in good health. Both conserved end residues are part of each CDR3. A D gene is named only where the DNA matches it firmly. The size field is filled for only some rows; it gives once, few, many or a size class.

>TRBJ2-7|-|TRBV20-1|-
TGCAGTGCTAGAGGGGTAGCAGTTTCCTACGAGCAGTACTTC
CSARGVAVSYEQYF
>TRBJ1-6|-|TRBV5-6|-
TGTGCCAGCACTCTCGGCGGGGGAGACTCCTATAATTCACCCCTCCACTTT
CASTLGGGDSYNSPLHF
>TRBJ1-5|-|TRBV12-3/TRBV12-4|-
TGTGCCAGCAGTTTAGGACCGGCACGGCCCCAGCATTTT
CASSLGPARPQHF
>TRBJ2-5|TRBD2|TRBV12-3/TRBV12-4|-
TGTGCCAGCAGCCGTGTAGCGGGGGGAGAGACCCAGTACTTC
CASSRVAGGETQYF
>TRBJ1-5|-|TRBV20-1|-
TGCAGTGCTAGAGATACAGGCCCTAATCAGCCCCAGCATTTT
CSARDTGPNQPQHF
>TRBJ1-2|-|TRBV6-6|-
TGTGCCAGCAGTCCGACCGGGACGCCTCGCTATGGCTACACCTTC
CASSPTGTPRYGYTF
>TRBJ2-5|TRBD1|TRBV29-1|-
TGCAGCGTTGCCCAAACGACAGGGCCCGGAGAGACCCAGTACTTC
CSVAQTTGPGETQYF
>TRBJ2-5|TRBD1|TRBV24-1|few
TGTGCCACCAGTGATTTGCACGAGGGACAGCTACGAGAGACCCAGTACTTC
CATSDLHEGQLRETQYF
>TRBJ2-2|-|TRBV9|-
TGTGCCAGCAGCGGGGGCCCAGGATGGACCGGGGAGCTGTTTTTT
CASSGGPGWTGELFF
>TRBJ1-5|-|TRBV2|few
TGTGCCAGCAGTGGGAACAATCAGCCCCAGCATTTT
CASSGNNQPQHF
>TRBJ1-1|-|TRBV9|-
TGTGCCAGCAGCGTAGGCATATCTAGGGGAATGAACACTGAAGCTTTCTTT
CASSVGISRGMNTEAFF
>TRBJ1-6|-|TRBV9|-
TGTGCCAGCAGCGTAGCCCCAACATCACCCCTCCACTTT
CASSVAPTSPLHF
>TRBJ2-5|-|TRBV3-1|-
TGTGCCAGCAGCCAAACAACCTGGGAGACCCAGTACTTC
CASSQTTWETQYF
>TRBJ2-5|TRBD2|TRBV6-1|-
TGTGCCAGCAGTGAAGCGCTTTGGGAGCGGGGGGTACAAGAGACCCAGTACTTC
CASSEALWERGVQETQYF
>TRBJ1-6|TRBD1|TRBV20-1|-
TGCAGTGCCCGGGGACAGGGTCACCTGTATAATTCACCCCTCCACTTT
CSARGQGHLYNSPLHF